The clone carrying this TCR beta chain showed up just a few times. Sequenced by immunoSEQ multiplex PCR; TCRdb stores in-frame clones only, minus some. The table records some 130,000 clones, around 89% of them present only once. The data belong to a study of control samples from healthy donors and cancer patients. CDR3 length: 14 amino acids. Trimming left V 2 bases short and J 0 bases short, with 5 bases between. Germline V lookup: CDR1 SGHAT, CDR2 FQNNGV. The chain joins TRBV11-2 to TRBJ1-5, with D unresolved. The sequencing input was blood. The source of this sequence is a man between 35 and 55 years old in good health. CDR3 bases: TGTGCCAGCAGCTTATGGGGTAGCAATCAGCCCCAGCATTTT. Translation gives CASSLWGSNQPQHF.